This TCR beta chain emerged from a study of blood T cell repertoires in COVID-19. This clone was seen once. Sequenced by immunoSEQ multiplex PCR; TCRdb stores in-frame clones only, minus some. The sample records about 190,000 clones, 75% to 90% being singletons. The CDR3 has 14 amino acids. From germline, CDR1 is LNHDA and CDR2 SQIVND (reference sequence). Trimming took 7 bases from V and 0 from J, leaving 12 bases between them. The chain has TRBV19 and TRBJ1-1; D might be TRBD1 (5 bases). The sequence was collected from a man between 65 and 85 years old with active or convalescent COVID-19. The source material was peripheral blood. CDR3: CASTLGGMNTEAFF. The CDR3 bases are TGTGCCAGTACTCTGGGGGGAATGAACACTGAAGCTTTCTTT.